Presented here are 15 T cell receptor beta chains from one specimen sequenced in a study of blood T cell repertoires in COVID-19. Data came from immunoSEQ multiplex PCR; TCRdb stores just in-frame clones and leaves some out. The data show 150,000 or so clones, roughly four fifths seen once. Sequences were obtained from peripheral blood. The receptors originated from a man aged 40-50 years who had recovered from COVID-19.

The chain combines TRBV28 with TRBJ2-7, with D possibly TRBD2 on 6 matching bases. Trimming took 8 bases from V and 6 from J, leaving 11 bases between them. This CDR3 contains 11 residues. Per the germline V gene, CDR1 is MDHEN and CDR2 is SYDVKM. CDR3 sequence (DNA): TGTGCCAGCGTTGGAGGGGTCGAGCAGTACTTC. Its translation is CASVGGVEQYF.

V is TRBV28 and J is TRBJ2-7; TRBD2 matches 9 bases. After removal of 2 bases from V and 0 bases from J, the junction contained 8 bases not matched to a gene. Germline assignment: CDR1 MDHEN and CDR2 SYDVKM. The CDR3 loop spans 17 amino acids. The CDR3 sequence: CASSLGGLAMGSYEQYF. DNA of the CDR3: TGTGCCAGCAGTTTAGGGGGACTAGCTATGGGCTCCTACGAGCAGTACTTC.

Here the CDR3 DNA reads TGTGCCAGCAGCCCAGGTTCCGGGACAGCTAATGAAAAACTGTTTTTT. It yields the protein CASSPGSGTANEKLFF. The chain employs TRBV14 and TRBJ1-4; 7 nucleotides line up with TRBD1. Germline lookup yields CDR1 SGHDN and CDR2 FVKESK. V dropped 4 bases and J dropped 3; count of bases not matched to a gene: 8. The CDR3 is made up of 16 amino acids.

The chain has TRBV5-5 and TRBJ1-6; D is possibly TRBD1 (5 bases). Between the trimmed V and J ends, which lost 4 bases and 7 bases, there was a span of 9 bases. There are 13 residues in the CDR3. In germline, CDR1 is SGHKS, CDR2 YYEKEE (reference sequence). The CDR3 loop is CASSPGWNSPLHF. Written as DNA, the CDR3 is TGTGCCAGCAGCCCAGGGTGGAATTCACCCCTCCACTTT.

The V gene is TRBV30, the J gene TRBJ1-4; D is unclear. Trimming shortened V by 5 bases and J by 8 bases, and 15 bases separated the two germline ends. Germline values: CDR1 GTSNPN, CDR2 SVGIG (reference sequence). The CDR3 is made up of 13 amino acids. The CDR3 here is CAWGRFGSEKLFF. CDR3 bases: TGTGCCTGGGGCCGTTTCGGGTCAGAAAAACTGTTTTTT.

This clone has ten or more counts. The chain links TRBV27 to TRBJ2-7; 9 bases are a match to TRBD1. CDR3 length: 13 residues. The junction had 8 bases not matched to a gene; V was cut back by 8 bases and J by 6 bases. Germline V gives CDR1 MNHEY, CDR2 SMNVEV (reference sequence). The CDR3 reads CASDRGALVEQYF. The CDR3 DNA follows: TGTGCCAGCGACAGGGGGGCCCTCGTCGAGCAGTACTTC.

This clone appeared once. The V and J genes are TRBV19 and TRBJ1-2, with no clear D. The CDR3 has 13 residues. V dropped 3 bases and J dropped 4 bases, with 9 bases sitting between them. Looked up from germline, CDR1 is LNHDA and CDR2 is SQIVND (reference sequence). The CDR3, as DNA: TGTGCCAGTAGTATGGAGGGTCTCTATGGCTACACCTTC. Translation gives CASSMEGLYGYTF.

The chain carries TRBV30 and TRBJ2-7; 10 nucleotides match TRBD2. V gave up 1 base and J gave up 6 bases; unmatched junction bases: 6. Germline CDR1 is GTSNPN and CDR2 is SVGIG (reference sequence). This CDR3 is 14 amino acids long. The CDR3 sequence is CAWSASGGGSEQYF. As DNA, the CDR3 is TGTGCCTGGAGTGCTAGCGGGGGTGGCTCCGAGCAGTACTTC.

This chain connects TRBV30 to TRBJ2-1; 8 bases line up with TRBD1. V gave up 2 bases and J gave up 8 bases; unmatched junction bases: 5. The CDR3 consists of 13 residues. The germline V gene encodes CDR1 GTSNPN and CDR2 SVGIG (reference sequence). CDR3 nucleotides: TGTGCCTGGAGTCGGTCAGGGGGCTATGAGCAGTTCTTC. Encoded protein: CAWSRSGGYEQFF.

There are a few counts of this clone. V usage is TRBV5-5 and J usage is TRBJ2-2; 12 positions agree with TRBD2. The germline V gene encodes CDR1 SGHKS and CDR2 YYEKEE (reference sequence). With 2 bases clipped from V and 5 bases from J, the junction kept 7 bases outside the gene matches. CDR3 length: 17 amino acids. CDR3 sequence: CASSLTTTSGGTGELFF. CDR3 DNA sequence: TGTGCCAGCAGCTTAACTACGACTAGCGGGGGAACCGGGGAGCTGTTTTTT.

The chain uses TRBV4-1 and TRBJ1-2; possible D gene TRBD1, 5 bases. Germline V lookup: CDR1 MGHRA, CDR2 YSYEKL. CDR3 length: 15 amino acids. The V end lost 4 bases, the J end lost 4 bases, and 16 bases lay between the germline ends. Here the CDR3 DNA reads TGCGCCAGCAGCCGATCCCCCGACAGCTCCTATGGCTACACCTTC. Its protein is CASSRSPDSSYGYTF.

This chain links TRBV27 with TRBJ2-2; no firm D call. V lost 4 bases and J 7 bases, leaving 10 bases between the germline ends. The CDR3 runs to 13 residues. Germline V gene data show CDR1 as MNHEY and CDR2 as SMNVEV (reference sequence). CDR3 sequence reads: CASSSLIDGELFF. The CDR3 DNA is TGTGCCAGCAGTTCCCTCATAGACGGGGAGCTGTTTTTT.

This clone has only one observation. This sequence joins TRBV6-5 and TRBJ2-2; D might be TRBD1 (5 bases). Germline loops: CDR1 MNHEY, CDR2 SVGAGI. The CDR3 totals 15 residues. V was trimmed by 6 bases and J by 2 bases, leaving 13 bases between them. CDR3 DNA: TGTGCCAGCAGGAATAGACAGCTTAACACCGGGGAGCTGTTTTTT. The encoded protein is CASRNRQLNTGELFF.

The V call is TRBV6-5, the J call TRBJ1-3, with D possibly being TRBD1 (5 bases). The CDR3 is 14 residues long. CDR1 is MNHEY and CDR2 is SVGAGI in the germline V gene. With 8 bases removed from V and 1 base from J, the gap between germline ends came to 12 bases. Written as DNA, the CDR3 is TGTGCCAGCTCTCAAAGGGGATCTGGAAACACCATATATTTT. Translated: CASSQRGSGNTIYF.

V and J are TRBV6-5 and TRBJ2-5; 9 bases agree with TRBD2. The CDR3 contains 15 residues. V trimming: 6 bases; J trimming: 4 bases; junction bases outside the gene matches: 9. Germline CDR1 MNHEY, CDR2 SVGAGI. CDR3 sequence (DNA): TGTGCCAGCAGAACGGGACTAGCCAATTTAGAGACCCAGTACTTC. Protein product: CASRTGLANLETQYF.